This T cell receptor (beta chain) originates from a study of cytomegalovirus exposure and HLA in healthy donors. The PCR employed 60 Vbeta primers together with 13 Jbeta primers. This table comes from immunoSEQ multiplex PCR, and its TCRdb copy is limited to in-frame clones, with some not included. The repertoire table contains some 200,000 clones. After removal of 5 bases from V and 5 bases from J, the junction contained 10 bases not matched to a gene. The CDR3 is 15 amino acids. Germline CDR1 and CDR2: SNHLY and FYNNEI. The source is a girl aged 2 to 9 in good health and CMV-seropositive. The J gene is TRBJ2-7, the V gene TRBV2, with 9 bases identical to TRBD2. Sequenced sample: PBMCs. CDR3 amino acids: CASSSVAGVTNEQYF. The CDR3 DNA follows: TGTGCCAGCAGTTCCGTAGCGGGAGTTACCAACGAGCAGTACTTC.